The T cell receptor (beta chain) under discussion was sequenced for a study of immune evolution from preneoplasia to lung adenocarcinoma. Study as a whole: HLA loss of heterozygosity: less than 9% AIS, 15% MIA, roughly 35% ADC, none AAH.

V lost 3 bases and J lost 6, with 15 bases in between. Germline loops: CDR1 SNHLY, CDR2 FYNNEI. The CDR3 contains 14 residues. Study-wide results and caveats: Top clone frequencies peaked in normal lung, apparently declining through invasive adenocarcinoma.

Worth noting for this clone: Its target is unknown.

Profiled with immunoSEQ multiplex PCR; TCRdb holds only in-frame clones, not every one. The sample lists about 4,900 clones, about 70% seen once, with 11% in the top ten. Resections took place in Japan or China from about 2014 to 2018. Premalignant or tumor cells were enriched by macro-dissection after pathologic assessment. This receptor was identified in a person aged 55 to 79 with lung adenocarcinoma. The genes are TRBV2 and TRBJ2-7; D perhaps matches TRBD2 (6 bases). Sequencing was performed on FFPE minimally invasive lung adenocarcinoma tissue. CDR3 bases: TGTGCCAGCAGTGATGGGACTGGTTTCGTCGAGCAGTACTTC. It encodes CASSDGTGFVEQYF.